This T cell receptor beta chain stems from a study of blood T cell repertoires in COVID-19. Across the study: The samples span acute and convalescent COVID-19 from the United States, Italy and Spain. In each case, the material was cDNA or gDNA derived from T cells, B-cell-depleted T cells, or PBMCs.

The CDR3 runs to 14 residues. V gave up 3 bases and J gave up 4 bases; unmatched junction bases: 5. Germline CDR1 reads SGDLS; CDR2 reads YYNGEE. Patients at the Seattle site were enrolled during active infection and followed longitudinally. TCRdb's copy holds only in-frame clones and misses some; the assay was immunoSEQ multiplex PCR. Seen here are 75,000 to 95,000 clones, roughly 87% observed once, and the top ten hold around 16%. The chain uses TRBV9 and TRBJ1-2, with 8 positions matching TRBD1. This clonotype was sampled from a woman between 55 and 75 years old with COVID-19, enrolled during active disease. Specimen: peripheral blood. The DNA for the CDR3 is TGTGCCAGCAGCGGCCGGGACAGGCTCTATGGCTACACCTTC. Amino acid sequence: CASSGRDRLYGYTF.